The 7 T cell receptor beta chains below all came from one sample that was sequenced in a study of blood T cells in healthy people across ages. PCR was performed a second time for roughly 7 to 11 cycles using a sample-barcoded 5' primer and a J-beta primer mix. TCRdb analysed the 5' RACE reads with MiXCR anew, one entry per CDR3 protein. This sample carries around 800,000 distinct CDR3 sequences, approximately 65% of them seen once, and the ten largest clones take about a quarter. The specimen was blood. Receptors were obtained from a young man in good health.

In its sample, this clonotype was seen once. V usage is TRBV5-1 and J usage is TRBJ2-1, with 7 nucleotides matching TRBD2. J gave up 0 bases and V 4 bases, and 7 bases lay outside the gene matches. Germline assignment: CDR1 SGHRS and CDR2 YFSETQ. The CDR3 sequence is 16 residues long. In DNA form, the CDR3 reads TGCGCCAGCAGCCCGGCGGGGGTCAGCTCCTACAATGAGCAGTTCTTC. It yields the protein CASSPAGVSSYNEQFF.

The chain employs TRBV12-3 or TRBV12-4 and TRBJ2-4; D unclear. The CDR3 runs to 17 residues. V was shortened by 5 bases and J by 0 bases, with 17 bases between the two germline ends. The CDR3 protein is CASSPPLGLLAKNIQYF. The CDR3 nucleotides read TGTGCCAGCAGTCCCCCGTTGGGCCTCCTAGCCAAAAACATTCAGTACTTC.

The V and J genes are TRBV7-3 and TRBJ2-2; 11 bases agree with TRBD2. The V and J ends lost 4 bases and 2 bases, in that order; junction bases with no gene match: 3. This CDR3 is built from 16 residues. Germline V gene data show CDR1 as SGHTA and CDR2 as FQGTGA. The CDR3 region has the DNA TGTGCCAGCAGCTCTAGCGGGGGGCCTAACACCGGGGAGCTGTTTTTT. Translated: CASSSSGGPNTGELFF.

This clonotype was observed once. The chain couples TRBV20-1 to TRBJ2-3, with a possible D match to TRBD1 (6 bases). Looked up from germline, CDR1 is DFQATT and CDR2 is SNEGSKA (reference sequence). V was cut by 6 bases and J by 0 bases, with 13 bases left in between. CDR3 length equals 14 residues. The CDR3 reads CSAKDRTSTDTQYF. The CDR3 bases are TGCAGTGCGAAGGACAGAACTAGCACAGATACGCAGTATTTT.

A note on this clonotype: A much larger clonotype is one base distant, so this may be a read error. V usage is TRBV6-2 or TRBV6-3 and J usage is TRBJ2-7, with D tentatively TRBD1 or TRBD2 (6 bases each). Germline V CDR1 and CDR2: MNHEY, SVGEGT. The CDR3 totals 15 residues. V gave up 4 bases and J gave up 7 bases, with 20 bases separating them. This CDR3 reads CASSSLGGPHNEQYF. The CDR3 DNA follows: TGTGCCAGCAGTTCCCTGGGGGGCCCTCACAATGAGCAGTACTTC.

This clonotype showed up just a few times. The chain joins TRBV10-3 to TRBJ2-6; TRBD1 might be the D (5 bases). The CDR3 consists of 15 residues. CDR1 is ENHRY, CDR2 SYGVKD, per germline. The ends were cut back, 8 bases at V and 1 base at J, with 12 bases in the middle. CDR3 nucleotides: TGTGCCATCGGGGCCCAAACTTCTGGGGCCAACGTCCTGACTTTC. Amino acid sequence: CAIGAQTSGANVLTF.

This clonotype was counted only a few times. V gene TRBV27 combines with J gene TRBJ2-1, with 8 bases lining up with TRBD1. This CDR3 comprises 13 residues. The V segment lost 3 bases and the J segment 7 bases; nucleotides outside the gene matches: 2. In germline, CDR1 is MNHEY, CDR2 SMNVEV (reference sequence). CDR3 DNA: TGTGCCAGCAGTTTCCACAGGGGGAATGAGCAGTTCTTC. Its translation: CASSFHRGNEQFF.